This T cell receptor beta chain is drawn from a study of beta chain features in type 1 diabetes. Study summary: What patients shared with healthy donors was a similar profile of age, gender and cell yields. Sorted cells examined across all samples numbered around 100 million.

The CDR3 runs to 16 residues. Germline V lookup: CDR1 SGHDT, CDR2 YYEEEE. J was trimmed by 1 base and V by 4 bases; bases with no gene match: 8. Study-level findings and limits: All four CD4+ subsets from Type 1 diabetes patients carried moderately but significantly shorter TCRB CDR3s.

Sort purity for all populations was recorded as exceeding 98%. Every isolated RNA sample was fully reverse transcribed, so sequencing captured expressed TCRB transcripts. Sequencing was performed with immunoSEQ multiplex PCR; in TCRdb, only in-frame clones are kept and a portion is missing. The repertoire holds 600,000 to 750,000 clones, with approximately 13% as singletons. Of note for this clone: What it recognizes is unknown.

This clonotype was sampled from a man aged 30 to 45 with type 1 diabetes. The chain couples TRBV5-6 to TRBJ1-1, with 9 bases matching TRBD1. The sample taken for sequencing was naive CD4+ T cells from blood. DNA of the CDR3: TGTGCCAGCAGCCCGGGGCTGGGACAGGGGAACACTGAAGCTTTCTTT. Translated: CASSPGLGQGNTEAFF. The full variable domain, rest sourced from reference TRBV5-6 and TRBJ1-1, is DAGVTQSPTHLIKTRGQQVTLRCSPKSGHDTVSWYQQALGQGPQFIFQYYEEEERQRGNFPDRFSGHQFPNYSSELNVNALLLGDSALYLCASSPGLGQGNTEAFFGQGTRLTVV.